This T cell receptor beta chain comes out of a study of T cells in Graves' hyperthyroidism and ophthalmopathy (dated by TCRdb to the late 2010s). Background on the whole study: Peripheral blood samples were taken at initial diagnosis, before any treatment was given. For training and testing, the 100 or so patients in the discovery cohort were randomly divided in a 7:3 ratio. To identify distinguishing TCR V-J signatures, a discovery cohort of some 100 patients was used, comprising approximately 40 with Graves' ophthalmopathy and some 57 with stable Graves' hyperthyroidism. In several Graves' hyperthyroidism patients, the study also compared T-cell repertoires from thyroid tissue with T-cell repertoires from blood. Following sampling, methimazole starting at 30 mg daily was given to hyperthyroidism patients, and high-dose intravenous methylprednisolone was given to ophthalmopathy patients. The paper describes TCR Vbeta CDR3 sequencing of 120 to 150 peripheral blood samples, made up of some 42 ophthalmopathy patients, around 78 hyperthyroidism patients and roughly 17 progressor patients. Whether ophthalmopathy could be predicted prospectively was tested in an independent validation cohort made up of under 20 hyperthyroidism patients plus 17 patients who later progressed to ophthalmopathy. Broad study findings and their caveats: In validation, progression to ophthalmopathy was predicted by the model with 65% to 71% sensitivity and 72.22% specificity, a median of approximately 6.5 months before onset. A 13 V-J signature model separated ophthalmopathy from stable hyperthyroidism, with just over 85% sensitivity and about 81% specificity in cross-validation and 80%/75% in testing. No statistical method was used to fix the sample size in advance, and group allocation was not hidden from the investigators. Blood samples also contained most of the expanded thyroid clonotypes (frequency above 0.001), which suggests that blood repertoires may reflect thyroid immune responses.

The CDR1 and CDR2 encoded by the germline V gene are KGHDR and SFDVKD. The CDR3 numbers 18 residues from cysteine through phenylalanine. Only CDR3 DNA is held: 54 bases, read in frame from base 1. V lost 7 bases and J lost 4 bases, and the count of bases not matched to a germline gene is 16. Hyperthyroidism patients were newly diagnosed, with disease duration under 2 months, and aged 18 to 65 years. The study excluded patients with uncontrolled infections, other autoimmune diseases, pregnancy or lactation. Clinical symptoms, serum thyroxine and TRAb, thyroid ultrasound, and orbital computed tomography formed the basis for the diagnoses. Blood from progressor patients was drawn when they were first diagnosed with hyperthyroidism, before any ophthalmopathy symptoms appeared. PBMCs were isolated from roughly 10 ml of fresh peripheral blood by Ficoll-Paque density gradient centrifugation. Progressor patients were initially diagnosed with Graves' hyperthyroidism and developed ophthalmopathy during follow-up. Total RNA was extracted with Trizol reagent, and quality was checked on an Agilent 2100 Bioanalyzer.

At least ten counts were recorded for this clonotype. The target of this receptor is not known. No qualities accompany the bases; no much larger clone lies one base away. The TCR beta CDR3 regions were amplified from RNA transcripts. A first-round RT-PCR of the TCR CDR3 used the HTBI primer set with the Qiagen OneStep RT-PCR kit. The libraries were constructed in a second round of multiplex PCR and then size-selected and purified. The libraries were sequenced on an Illumina HiSeq2000 using paired-end 100 bp reads. The study's own analysis went as follows. SOAPnuke was used to process the raw data, removing reads that contained adapters or uncalled bases, had a mean Phred below 15, or lacked an exact match to the constant primer or identifier. COPE v1.2.5 was used to merge high-quality paired reads, and clonotypes were defined as unique nucleotide sequences. Clonotypes were aligned to IMGT TRBV, TRBD and TRBJ reference segments using MiTCR v1.1. The analysis included only V-J combinations with a frequency above 0.0001, which together covered more than 98% of the repertoires. The TCS score was defined as F50 (clonal expansion) divided by E x V (chaos), with BLOSUM62-based TCRdist calculated between CDR3 peptides within each V-J. Welch's t-statistics and random forest reduced around 510 V-J features to roughly 13, which were used in a naive Bayes classifier (R e1071). TCRdb passed the public sequencing reads through fastp at Q25 and MiXCR, retaining productive beta sequences. Every CDR3 protein is listed once, alongside the most common genes and DNA of its rows. The V and J calls come from TCRdb's annotation, not from the publication. Across this sample there are roughly 290,000 distinct CDR3 sequences, with 13% seen only once. More than 7.5% of the sample goes to the ten largest clones.

The TCR comes from a woman in her 30s with Graves' hyperthyroidism that later progressed to Graves' ophthalmopathy. This sequence uses TRBV24-1 and TRBJ2-2; TRBD2 fits 8 bases in the junction. Sequencing input: blood. The nucleotide sequence reads TGTGCCACCAGCTCCCACCCCCCGCGGGGGGAATTCACCGGGGAGCTGTTTTTT. It translates as CATSSHPPRGEFTGELFF.